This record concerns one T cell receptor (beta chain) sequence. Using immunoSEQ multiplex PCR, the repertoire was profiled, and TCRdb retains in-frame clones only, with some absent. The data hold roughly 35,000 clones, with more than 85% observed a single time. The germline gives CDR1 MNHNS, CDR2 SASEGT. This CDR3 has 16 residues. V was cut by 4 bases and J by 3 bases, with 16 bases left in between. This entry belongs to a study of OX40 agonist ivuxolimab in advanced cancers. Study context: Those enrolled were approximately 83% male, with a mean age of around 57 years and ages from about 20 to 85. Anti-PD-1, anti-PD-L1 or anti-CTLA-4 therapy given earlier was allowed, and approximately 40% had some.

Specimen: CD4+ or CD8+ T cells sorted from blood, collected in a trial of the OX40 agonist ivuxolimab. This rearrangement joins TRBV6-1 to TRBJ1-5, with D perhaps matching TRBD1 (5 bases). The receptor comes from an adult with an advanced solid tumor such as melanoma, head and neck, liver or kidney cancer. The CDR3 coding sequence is TGTGCCAGCAGTGCCAGCTCCCAGGGACCCAATCAGCCCCAGCATTTT. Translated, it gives CASSASSQGPNQPQHF.